The 15 T cell receptor beta chains reported below all come from one sample, sequenced in a study of T cell repertoires in cytomegalovirus infection. TCRdb re-analysed the reads in MiXCR, keeping a single row per CDR3 protein. This table has under 200,000 distinct CDR3 sequences, more than 9% appearing once. The sequenced sample consisted of PBMCs. Source of these receptors: a human donor in good health (CMV status not recorded). Some clones in this sample may be carry-over from other donors' samples.

At least ten counts were recorded for this clonotype. The rearrangement uses TRBV12-3 or TRBV12-4 and TRBJ2-1, with TRBD2 as a possible D gene (7 bases). This CDR3 comprises 19 residues. Trimming removed 2 bases from V and 9 bases from J, with 29 bases in between. The DNA of the CDR3 is TGTGCCAGCAGTTTATTCCGGGGGGTAGGGGGTGCCAGGGGTGGTGAGCAGTTCTTC. This translates into CASSLFRGVGGARGGEQFF.

This clonotype was recorded at least ten times. The gene calls are TRBV7-2 and TRBJ2-3; 8 bases are shared with TRBD2. The germline gives CDR1 SGHTA, CDR2 FQGNSA. The CDR3 totals 16 residues. The V gene end was trimmed by 3 bases and the J gene end by 6 bases; junction bases not matched to a gene: 11. CDR3 bases: TGTGCCAGCAGCTTCGGTTCCGGGGGGGCGTGGGATACGCAGTATTTT. Translated: CASSFGSGGAWDTQYF.

The table lists this clonotype with a few counts. The rearrangement uses TRBV29-1 and TRBJ1-1; D gene uncertain. CDR3 size: 13 residues. V lost 4 bases, J lost 4 bases, and 13 bases lay in between. CDR1 and CDR2 from the germline V gene are SQVTM and ANQGSEA. CDR3 sequence (DNA): TGCAGCGTTGGCGTAGGGCTGGGCACTGAAGCTTTCTTT. This translates into CSVGVGLGTEAFF.

This clonotype was counted at least ten times. This sequence joins TRBV28 and TRBJ2-7; 15 nucleotides line up with TRBD2. This CDR3 has 14 residues. The V gene end was trimmed by 5 bases and the J gene end by 7 bases; junction bases not matched to a gene: 3. Germline CDR1 reads MDHEN; CDR2 reads SYDVKM. The CDR3 DNA reads TGTGCCAGCAGTAAGGGACTAGCGGGAGGTGAGCAGTACTTC. Protein: CASSKGLAGGEQYF.

V usage is TRBV14 and J usage is TRBJ2-3, with D uncertain. Between the trimmed V and J ends, which lost 6 bases and 6 bases, there was a span of 13 bases. Germline-derived CDR1 and CDR2 are SGHDN and FVKESK. This CDR3 region has 13 residues. Written as DNA, the CDR3 is TGTGCCAGCAGTACCGGGCCGGCGGATACGCAGTATTTT. It yields the protein CASSTGPADTQYF. The full variable domain, in which reference TRBV14 and TRBJ2-3 provide the parts outside the CDR3, is EAGVTQFPSHSVIEKGQTVTLRCDPISGHDNLYWYRRVMGKEIKFLLHFVKESKQDESGMPNNRFLAERTGGTYSTLKVQPAELEDSGVYFCASSTGPADTQYFGPGTRLTVL.

This clonotype was counted many times. J is TRBJ1-1 and V is TRBV7-2, with 7 positions matching TRBD1. Germline assignment: CDR1 SGHTA and CDR2 FQGNSA. The ends lost 5 bases at V and 8 bases at J; junction bases unmatched: 8. This CDR3 spans 13 amino acids. CDR3 DNA sequence: TGTGCCAGCAGCGTTGGGACAGCCACAGAAGCTTTCTTT. Its translation is CASSVGTATEAFF.

The chain employs TRBV14 and TRBJ2-3; D call uncertain. The CDR3 covers 16 residues. Germline lookup yields CDR1 SGHDN and CDR2 FVKESK. Trimming removed 1 base from V and 0 bases from J, with 11 bases in between. For the CDR3, the DNA is TGTGCCAGCAGCCAAGGCCTAGAGCGTAGCACAGATACGCAGTATTTT. It is translated as CASSQGLERSTDTQYF.

This clonotype was detected ten times or more. This chain connects TRBV7-8 to TRBJ2-1; TRBD2 matches 11 bases. The junction had 1 base not matched to a gene; V was cut back by 3 bases and J by 6 bases. Germline V gives CDR1 SGHVS, CDR2 FQNEAQ. The CDR3 runs 14 residues. The CDR3 region has the DNA TGTGCCAGCAGCTTCGGGACTAGCGGCAATGAGCAGTTCTTC. Residues: CASSFGTSGNEQFF.

This clonotype was recorded a few times. The chain has TRBV20-1 and TRBJ1-5, with 7 bases identical to TRBD1. Looked up from germline, CDR1 is DFQATT and CDR2 is SNEGSKA (reference sequence). Trimming cost V 6 bases and J 9 bases; bases outside gene matches: 11. The CDR3 totals 13 residues. CDR3 DNA: TGCAGTGCGGGTCAACAGGGGCTAGGGCCCCAGCATTTT. Translated: CSAGQQGLGPQHF.

This clonotype came up a few times. The J gene is TRBJ2-3, the V gene TRBV28; TRBD2 matches 11 bases. V lost 3 bases and J lost 6; bases outside the gene matches: 11. Germline V lookup: CDR1 MDHEN, CDR2 SYDVKM. The CDR3 totals 17 residues. CDR3 loop: CASSFAPLAGVRDTQYF. The DNA of the CDR3 is TGTGCCAGCAGTTTCGCCCCACTAGCGGGGGTTCGGGATACGCAGTATTTT.

This clonotype was counted at least ten times. This chain connects TRBV7-2 to TRBJ1-5; D gene unclear. The CDR3 consists of 14 residues. CDR1 and CDR2 (germline): SGHTA, FQGNSA. The V gene lost 5 bases and the J gene lost 3 bases, with 11 bases spanning the gap. The CDR3 nucleotides are TGTGCCAGCAGCCTTTCTAGGGACAATCAGCCCCAGCATTTT. Amino acids: CASSLSRDNQPQHF.

In this sample, this clonotype turned up many times. The gene calls are TRBV7-2 and TRBJ2-1, with TRBD2 matching over 9 bases. This CDR3 is built from 14 residues. Germline-derived CDR1 and CDR2 are SGHTA and FQGNSA. Trimming at V came to 6 bases and at J to 5 bases, leaving 5 bases not matched to a gene. CDR3 in amino acids: CASRGLAVNNEQFF. The CDR3 nucleotides are TGTGCCAGCAGGGGACTAGCCGTAAACAATGAGCAGTTCTTC.

The CDR3 protein is CASRLDSPGGYTF. The CDR3 nucleotides are TGCGCCAGCAGGCTTGACTCACCGGGAGGCTACACCTTC. The chain recombines TRBV5-1 with TRBJ1-2; D is unclear. V lost 5 bases to trimming and J lost 8 bases, with 16 bases between them. The CDR3 runs 13 residues. CDR1 is SGHRS, CDR2 YFSETQ, per germline.

This clonotype appeared many times. The gene calls are TRBV7-2 and TRBJ1-1; unclear D gene. This CDR3 spans 13 amino acids. Trimming took off 1 base at V and 14 bases at J, with 17 bases between the two ends. Per the germline V gene, CDR1 is SGHTA and CDR2 is FQGNSA. For the CDR3, the DNA is TGTGCCAGCAGCTTAGGCCCCCTGTCCCGCGGCTTCTTT. Amino acids: CASSLGPLSRGFF.

This clonotype was counted ten times or more. The rearrangement uses TRBV18 and TRBJ2-1; 7 nucleotides agree with TRBD1. This CDR3 spans 13 amino acids. The V segment lost 6 bases and the J segment 7 bases; nucleotides outside the gene matches: 6. Germline V gives CDR1 KGHSH, CDR2 LQKENI. The CDR3 nucleotides read TGTGCCAGCTCCCCGGGACAGCAAAATGAGCAGTTCTTC. Translation gives CASSPGQQNEQFF.